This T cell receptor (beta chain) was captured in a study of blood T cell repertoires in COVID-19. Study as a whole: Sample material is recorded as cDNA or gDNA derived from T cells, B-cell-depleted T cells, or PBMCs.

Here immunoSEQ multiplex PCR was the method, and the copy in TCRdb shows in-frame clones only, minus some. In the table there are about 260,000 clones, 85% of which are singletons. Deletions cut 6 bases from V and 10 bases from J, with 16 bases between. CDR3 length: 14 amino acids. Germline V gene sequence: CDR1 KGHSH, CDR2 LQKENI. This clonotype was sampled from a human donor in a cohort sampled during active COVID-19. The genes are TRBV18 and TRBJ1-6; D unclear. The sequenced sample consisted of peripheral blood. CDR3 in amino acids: CASSPSERRSPLHF. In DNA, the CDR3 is TGTGCCAGCTCCCCCTCAGAGCGGAGATCACCCCTCCACTTT. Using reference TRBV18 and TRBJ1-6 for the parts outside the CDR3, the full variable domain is NAGVMQNPRHLVRRRGQEARLRCSPMKGHSHVYWYRQLPEEGLKFMVYLQKENIIDESGMPKERFSAEFPKEGPSILRIQQVVRGDSAAYFCASSPSERRSPLHFGNGTRLTVT.